A selection of T cell receptor beta chains follows, all from one sample in a study of patients and donors after allogeneic stem cell transplantation. TCRdb re-called the RT-PCR reads through MiXCR, storing one row per CDR3 protein. The sample has 900,000 to 1,000,000 distinct CDR3 sequences; approximately 19% are singletons. The sequencing input was blood, either unsorted or a sorted T cell fraction (not recorded which). These receptors all stem from a human donor who was either an allogeneic HSCT recipient or a stem cell or donor lymphocyte infusion donor (not recorded which). It is not recorded whose cells these are; they may come from a transplant donor. The CDR3 runs from the conserved cysteine through the conserved F or W. D genes are given only for firm matches. Some rows mark clone size as missing; the rest say once, few, many or name a class of expanded clone.

TRBV6-1	.	TRBJ1-1	.	TGTGCCAGCAGTGAAGCACAGGGCCCCAGCACTGAAGCTTTCTTT	CASSEAQGPSTEAFF
TRBV20-1	.	TRBJ2-7	TRBD1	TGCAGTGCTAGAGATAACGTGGCAGGGGGCGTCGAGCAGTACTTC	CSARDNVAGGVEQYF
TRBV20-1	.	TRBJ2-7	.	TGCAGTGCCGGTAGCGGCTTCTACGAGCAGTACTTC	CSAGSGFYEQYF
TRBV20-1	few	TRBJ1-4	TRBD1	TGCAGTGCAAGGGGGCCGGGTAGACGTGAAAAACTGTTTTTT	CSARGPGRREKLFF
TRBV6-2/TRBV6-3	.	TRBJ1-5	TRBD1	TGTGCCAGCACCGGGGACAGAACGAATCAGCCCCAGCATTTT	CASTGDRTNQPQHF
TRBV5-4	few	TRBJ2-3	TRBD2	TGTGCCAGCAGAGCCGGGACTAGCGGGGGGCGTCCAACAGATACGCAGTATTTT	CASRAGTSGGRPTDTQYF
TRBV29-1	.	TRBJ2-2	.	TGCAGCGTGCAGGGCTTAACCGGGGAGCTGTTTTTT	CSVQGLTGELFF
TRBV10-2	.	TRBJ2-3	.	TGCGCCAGCAGTGAATGGACTAGCACAGATACGCAGTATTTT	CASSEWTSTDTQYF
TRBV9	few	TRBJ2-7	.	TGTGCCAGCAGCGTCCTTCCGGGGGTCGAGCAGTACTTC	CASSVLPGVEQYF
TRBV7-2	.	TRBJ2-1	.	TGTGCCAGCAGCCCCTTCGGGGAGCAGTTCTTC	CASSPFGEQFF
TRBV5-1	few	TRBJ2-7	.	TGCGCCAGCAGCTTGGATGAGGCGGGGCAGTACTTC	CASSLDEAGQYF
TRBV12-3/TRBV12-4	.	TRBJ2-1	TRBD2	TGTGCCAGCAGTTCCCGACTAGCGAGAGCTGTCTACAATGAGCAGTTCTTC	CASSSRLARAVYNEQFF
TRBV20-1	few	TRBJ1-3	TRBD1	TGCAGTGCTAGAGACAACTCGCAGACAGGGGCTGGAAACACCATATATTTT	CSARDNSQTGAGNTIYF
TRBV6-1	.	TRBJ1-2	.	TGTGCCAGCCGTGAGGGACCGCTCTATGGCTACACCTTC	CASREGPLYGYTF
TRBV5-6	.	TRBJ2-2	.	TGTGCCAGCAGCTTGGTAGCTCCTAGCGCCGACACCGGGGAGCTGTTTTTT	CASSLVAPSADTGELFF
TRBV5-4	.	TRBJ2-3	.	TGTGCCAGCAGCTTGAAGGGACCGAACACAGATACGCAGTATTTT	CASSLKGPNTDTQYF
TRBV5-6	few	TRBJ2-1	.	TGTGCCAGCAGCGTGGGGGCCTCGGTGGGATACAATGAGCAGTTCTTC	CASSVGASVGYNEQFF
TRBV7-9	few	TRBJ2-1	TRBD2	TGTGCCAGCAGCTCAAGGGCTAGCGGTTACAATGAGCAGTTCTTC	CASSSRASGYNEQFF
TRBV7-9	.	TRBJ1-2	.	TGTGCCAGCAGAGACGCCCGGGACGGCTACACCTTC	CASRDARDGYTF
TRBV12-3/TRBV12-4	many	TRBJ2-2	TRBD2	TGTGCCAGCAGGATGACTAGCGGGAGGGCCCGGGGCACCGGGGAGCTGTTTTTT	CASRMTSGRARGTGELFF
TRBV9	.	TRBJ1-6	TRBD1	TGTGCCAGCAGCGTAGATCGGACAGGACGCATCCACTTT	CASSVDRTGRIHF
TRBV27	.	TRBJ2-6	.	TGTGCCAGCAGTGACAGGAACTCTGGGGCCAACGTCCTGACTTTC	CASSDRNSGANVLTF
TRBV12-3/TRBV12-4	.	TRBJ2-1	.	TGTGCCAGCAGGCACCGGACCCTCCGTGGCAATGAGCAGTTCTTC	CASRHRTLRGNEQFF
TRBV6-5	.	TRBJ2-3	TRBD2	TGTGCCAGCAGTTACAATCTAGCGGGAGCTACGCAGTATTTT	CASSYNLAGATQYF
TRBV30	.	TRBJ2-1	TRBD2	TGTGCCTGGAGTGTACACCTAGCGGGTTACAATGAGCAGTTCTTC	CAWSVHLAGYNEQFF
TRBV4-2	.	TRBJ2-2	.	TGTGCCAGCAGCCGTCGGGGGGCAGGCGGGGAGCTGTTTTTT	CASSRRGAGGELFF
TRBV7-9	.	TRBJ1-6	.	TGTGCCAGCAGCTTCCCCTCTGAAGGTCCAGGAGGATCACCCCTCCACTTT	CASSFPSEGPGGSPLHF
TRBV20-1	.	TRBJ2-7	TRBD2	TGCAGTGCCACCGGGACTAGCGGGGGGACCGAGCAGTACTTC	CSATGTSGGTEQYF
TRBV4-1	.	TRBJ1-2	TRBD1	TGCGCCAGCAGCCAAGGGACAGGGGGCAACTATGGCTACACCTTC	CASSQGTGGNYGYTF
TRBV11-3	few	TRBJ2-7	TRBD2	TGTGCCAGCAGCTCTCCGAGACTAGCGGACTACGAGCAGTACTTC	CASSSPRLADYEQYF
TRBV12-3/TRBV12-4	.	TRBJ2-2	.	TGTGCCAGCAGTTTATTTGGGGGCACCGGGGAGCTGTTTTTT	CASSLFGGTGELFF
TRBV7-6	.	TRBJ2-3	.	TGTGCCAGCAGCGGACGACAGGCCTCTAGCACAGATACGCAGTATTTT	CASSGRQASSTDTQYF
TRBV20-1	few	TRBJ2-7	.	TGCAGTGCTCCGTCCGAAACTACCTACGAGCAGTACTTC	CSAPSETTYEQYF
TRBV20-1	few	TRBJ2-1	TRBD2	TGCAGTGCTAGAATCTTAGCGGGGTCCTACAATGAGCAGTTCTTC	CSARILAGSYNEQFF
TRBV6-5	few	TRBJ2-2	TRBD2	TGTGCCAGCAGTTTCTCATCTAGCGGTGCGAACACCGGGGAGCTGTTTTTT	CASSFSSSGANTGELFF
TRBV5-1	.	TRBJ2-1	.	TGCGCCAGCAGCTTGGACGTTGGACTTGAGCAGTTCTTC	CASSLDVGLEQFF
TRBV29-1	.	TRBJ1-2	.	TGCAGCGTTTTTCAACAGGGAAAACGTGGCTACACCTTC	CSVFQQGKRGYTF
TRBV12-3/TRBV12-4	.	TRBJ2-7	TRBD1	TGTGCCAGCAGTCTTGACAGGGGCCTCCAGGACGAGCAGTACTTC	CASSLDRGLQDEQYF
TRBV24-1	.	TRBJ2-1	.	TGTGCCACCGGGACTTATTCCTACAATGAGCAGTTCTTC	CATGTYSYNEQFF
TRBV6-1	few	TRBJ2-1	TRBD2	TGTGCCAGCAGTGAGCAGGGGACTAGTGGGAATGAGCAGTTCTTC	CASSEQGTSGNEQFF
TRBV5-1	few	TRBJ2-3	TRBD2	TGCGCCAGCAGCTTGGGGGCTAGCGGTGGGGATACGCAGTATTTT	CASSLGASGGDTQYF
TRBV12-3/TRBV12-4	.	TRBJ1-2	TRBD1	TGTGCCAGCAGTATACAGGGGGACGGCTACACCTTC	CASSIQGDGYTF
TRBV12-3/TRBV12-4	few	TRBJ2-7	.	TGTGCCAGCAGCCGTGGACTTGTCGAGCAGTACTTC	CASSRGLVEQYF
TRBV27	few	TRBJ2-5	.	TGTGCCAGCAGTTTAAAGATGGAGACCCAGTACTTC	CASSLKMETQYF